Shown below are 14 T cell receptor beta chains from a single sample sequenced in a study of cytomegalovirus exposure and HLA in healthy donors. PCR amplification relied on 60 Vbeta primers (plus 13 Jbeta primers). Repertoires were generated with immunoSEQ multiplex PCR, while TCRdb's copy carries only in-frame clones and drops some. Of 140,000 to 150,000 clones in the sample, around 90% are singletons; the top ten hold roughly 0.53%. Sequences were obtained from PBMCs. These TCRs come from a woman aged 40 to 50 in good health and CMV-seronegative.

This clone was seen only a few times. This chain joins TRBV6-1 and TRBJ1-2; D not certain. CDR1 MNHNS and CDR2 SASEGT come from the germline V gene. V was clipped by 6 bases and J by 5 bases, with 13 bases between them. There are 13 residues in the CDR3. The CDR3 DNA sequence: TGTGCCAGCAGGAGAACAGCAGTATATGGCTACACCTTC. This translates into CASRRTAVYGYTF.

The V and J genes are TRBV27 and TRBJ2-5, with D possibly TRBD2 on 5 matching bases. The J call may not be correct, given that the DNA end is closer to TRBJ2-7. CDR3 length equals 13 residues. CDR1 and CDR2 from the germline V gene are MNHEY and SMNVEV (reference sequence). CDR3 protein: CASSPVGNLEQYF. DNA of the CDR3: TGTGCCAGCAGTCCGGTCGGGAATCTCGAGCAGTACTTC.

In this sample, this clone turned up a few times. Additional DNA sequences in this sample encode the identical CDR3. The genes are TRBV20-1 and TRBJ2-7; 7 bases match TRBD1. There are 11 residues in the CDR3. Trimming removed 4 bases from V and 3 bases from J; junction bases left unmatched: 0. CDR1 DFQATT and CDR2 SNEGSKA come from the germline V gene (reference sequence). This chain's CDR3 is CSATGGYEQYF. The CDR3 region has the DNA TGCAGTGCTACAGGGGGCTACGAGCAGTACTTC.

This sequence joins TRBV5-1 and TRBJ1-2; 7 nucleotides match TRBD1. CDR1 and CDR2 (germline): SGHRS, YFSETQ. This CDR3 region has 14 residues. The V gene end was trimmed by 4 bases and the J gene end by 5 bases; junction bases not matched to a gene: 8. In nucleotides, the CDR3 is TGCGCCAGCAGCCCGCTAGGGACAGAGTATGGCTACACCTTC. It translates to CASSPLGTEYGYTF.

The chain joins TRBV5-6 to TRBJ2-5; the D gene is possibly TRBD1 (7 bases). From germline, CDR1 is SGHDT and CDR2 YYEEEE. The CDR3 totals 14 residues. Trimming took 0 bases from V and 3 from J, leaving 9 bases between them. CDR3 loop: CASSLGGTEETQYF. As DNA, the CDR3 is TGTGCCAGCAGCTTGGGCGGGACAGAAGAGACCCAGTACTTC.

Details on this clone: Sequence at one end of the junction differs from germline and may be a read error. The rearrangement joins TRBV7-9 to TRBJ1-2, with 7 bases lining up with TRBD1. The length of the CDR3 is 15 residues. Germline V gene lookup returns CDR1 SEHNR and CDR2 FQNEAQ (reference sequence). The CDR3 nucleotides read TGTTCCAGCAGCTTAGGGGGGTCGCGGACAGGCGTCTACACCTTC. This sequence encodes CSSSLGGSRTGVYTF.

The CDR3 loop is CASSPRTAGVYEQYF. In nucleotides, the CDR3 is TGTGCCAGCAGCCCACGGACAGCAGGGGTCTACGAGCAGTACTTC. This chain connects TRBV9 to TRBJ2-7; TRBD1 is a possible D gene (6 bases). Trimming removed 4 bases at V and 3 bases at J, with 17 bases between. This CDR3 region has 15 residues. CDR1 SGDLS and CDR2 YYNGEE come from the germline V gene.

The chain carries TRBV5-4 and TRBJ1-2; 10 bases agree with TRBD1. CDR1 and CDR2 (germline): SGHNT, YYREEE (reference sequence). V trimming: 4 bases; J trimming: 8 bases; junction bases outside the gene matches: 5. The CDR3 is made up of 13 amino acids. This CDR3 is CASSIDRGQGYTF. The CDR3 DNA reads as TGTGCCAGCAGCATAGACAGGGGGCAGGGCTACACCTTC.

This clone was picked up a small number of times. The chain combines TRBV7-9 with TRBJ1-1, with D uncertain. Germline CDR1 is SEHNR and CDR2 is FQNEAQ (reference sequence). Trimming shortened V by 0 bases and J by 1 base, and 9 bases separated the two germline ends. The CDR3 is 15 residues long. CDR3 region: CASSLARQTNTEAFF. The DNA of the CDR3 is TGTGCCAGCAGCTTAGCCCGACAAACGAACACTGAAGCTTTCTTT.

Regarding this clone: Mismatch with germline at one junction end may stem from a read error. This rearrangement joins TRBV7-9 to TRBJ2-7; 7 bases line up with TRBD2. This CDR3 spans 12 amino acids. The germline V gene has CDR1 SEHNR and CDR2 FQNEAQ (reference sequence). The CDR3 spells CSSSPWGGPQYF. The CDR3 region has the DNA TGTTCCAGCAGCCCCTGGGGGGGTCCGCAGTACTTC.

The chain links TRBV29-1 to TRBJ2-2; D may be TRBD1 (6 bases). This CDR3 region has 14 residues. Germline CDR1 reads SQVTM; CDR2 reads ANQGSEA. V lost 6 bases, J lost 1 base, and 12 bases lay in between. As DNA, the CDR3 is TGCAGCGTCCCGGGACACGGGAACACCGGGGAGCTGTTTTTT. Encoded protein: CSVPGHGNTGELFF.

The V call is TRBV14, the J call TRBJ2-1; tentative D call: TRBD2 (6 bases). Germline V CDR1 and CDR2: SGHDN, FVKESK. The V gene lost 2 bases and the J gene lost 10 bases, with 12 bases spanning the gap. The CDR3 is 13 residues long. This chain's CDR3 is CASSQNHRGEQFF. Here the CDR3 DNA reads TGTGCCAGCAGCCAAAATCACCGGGGGGAGCAGTTCTTC.

CDR3 sequence: CAIRFQRDYEQYF. The CDR3 DNA sequence: TGTGCCATCCGTTTCCAGCGGGACTACGAGCAGTACTTC. The V gene is TRBV10-3, the J gene TRBJ2-7, with 7 nucleotides matching TRBD2. V shed 8 bases and J 3 bases; nucleotides not matched to a gene: 7. This CDR3 comprises 13 residues. Germline V CDR1 and CDR2: ENHRY, SYGVKD.

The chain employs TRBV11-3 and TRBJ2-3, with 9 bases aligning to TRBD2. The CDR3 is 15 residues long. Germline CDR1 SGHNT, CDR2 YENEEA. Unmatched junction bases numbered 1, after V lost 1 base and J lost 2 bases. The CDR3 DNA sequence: TGTGCCAGCAGCTTAGTAGCGGGAGACACAGATACGCAGTATTTT. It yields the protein CASSLVAGDTDTQYF. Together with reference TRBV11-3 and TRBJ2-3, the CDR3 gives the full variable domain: EAGVVQSPRYKIIEKKQPVAFWCNPISGHNTLYWYLQNLGQGPELLIRYENEEAVDDSQLPKDRFSAERLKGVDSTLKIQPAELGDSAVYLCASSLVAGDTDTQYFGPGTRLTVL.